The 10 T cell receptor beta chains listed next were all sequenced from one sample in a study of monozygotic twins with inflammatory bowel disease. Each CDR3 protein gets one entry in TCRdb, which reprocessed the 5' RACE reads and gives no DNA. The table gives fewer than 110,000 distinct CDR3 sequences; the top ten clones make up around 1.9% of it. The specimen was blood. The origin of the receptors is a human donor with ulcerative colitis or Crohn's disease, or a healthy co-twin of an affected twin (not recorded which).

The chain has TRBV7-8 and TRBJ2-6; TCRdb reports TRBD1, a call that lacks DNA to check it against. This CDR3 is 15 amino acids long. Germline CDR1 and CDR2: SGHVS and FQNEAQ. The CDR3 sequence is CASSPPSRGANVLTF.

The rearrangement joins TRBV5-1 to TRBJ2-5. The CDR3 covers 14 residues. Germline loops: CDR1 SGHRS, CDR2 YFSETQ. CDR3 amino acids: CASSLGAVQETQYF.

The genes are TRBV7-9 and TRBJ2-1. This CDR3 contains 15 residues. Germline values: CDR1 SEHNR, CDR2 FQNEAQ (reference sequence). CDR3: CASSFMGWAYNEQFF.

The chain employs TRBV5-1 and TRBJ2-7; there is no DNA to check the TCRdb D call of TRBD1. This CDR3 has 14 residues. Looked up from germline, CDR1 is SGHRS and CDR2 is YFSETQ. The CDR3 region is CASSLVGASYEQYF.

This rearrangement joins TRBV6-6 to TRBJ1-5. Germline V gives CDR1 MNHNY, CDR2 SVGAGI (reference sequence). This CDR3 comprises 19 residues. This CDR3 is CASSKGQLKSPFSNQPQHF.

J is TRBJ2-7 and V is TRBV18; TCRdb selects TRBD2, and the lack of DNA leaves this call unchecked. The germline V gene encodes CDR1 KGHSH and CDR2 LQKENI. The CDR3 loop spans 16 amino acids. CDR3 loop: CASSPLTSGRAYEQYF.

The chain uses TRBV3-1 and TRBJ2-3. The CDR3 sequence is 13 residues long. Germline V gives CDR1 LGHDT, CDR2 YNNKEL (reference sequence). This CDR3 is CASSPLNTDTQYF.

The chain recombines TRBV24-1 with TRBJ2-5; TCRdb gives TRBD2 as the D gene, but with no DNA this cannot be confirmed. The V gene's germline CDR1 is KGHDR and CDR2 SFDVKD. The CDR3 has 14 amino acids. The CDR3 loop is CATSDRGVQETQYF.

The chain is built from TRBV12-5 and TRBJ2-1; the D gene TCRdb calls, TRBD2, cannot be checked with no DNA. From germline, CDR1 is LGHNT and CDR2 FRNRAP. The CDR3 consists of 16 residues. The CDR3 reads CASGLVGGELSDEQFF.

J is TRBJ1-5 and V is TRBV7-9; lacking DNA, the TRBD1 call made by TCRdb goes unchecked. Germline CDR1 SEHNR, CDR2 FQNEAQ (reference sequence). The CDR3 contains 15 residues. The CDR3 loop reads CASSTDRSSNQPQHF.